This T cell receptor (beta chain) appears in the sequencing data of a study of CD8+CD57+ T cells in acquired aplastic anemia. Study in general: Recorded DNA amounts for sorted CD4+ and CD8+ cells had an average of around 3.4 ug. Sequencing produced an average of approximately 10 million reads per healthy donor for CD4+ cells.

Study findings and constraints: Shared by patients and controls, just under 30 CD8+ CDR3s were abundant in patients. Patient and control CD8+ Simpson's diversity was not significantly different.

Template material for TCR beta VDJ and CDR3 profiling consisted of genomic DNA. A single record per CDR3 protein comes from TCRdb applying MiXCR to the reads. The sample contains roughly 81,000 distinct CDR3 sequences, about half of which appear only once. Deletions cut 5 bases from V and 7 bases from J, with 11 bases between. The CDR3 length is 12 residues. The germline V gene encodes CDR1 SEHNR and CDR2 FQNEAQ (reference sequence). This clonotype was recorded at least ten times. Antigen specificity is unknown. The chain couples TRBV7-9 to TRBJ1-1; D is ambiguous. The sequenced sample was sorted CD4+, CD8+, or CD8+CD57+ T cells (not recorded which) from PBMCs. The clonotype was recovered from a human donor in good health, serving as a control. The CDR3 DNA sequence: TGTGCCAGCAGCCTTAGTAGCGATGAAGCTTTCTTT. Its translation is CASSLSSDEAFF.